Each of the 22 T cell receptor beta chains below was sequenced from the same sample in a study of identifying expanded T cells in peripheral blood. Clones were sequenced by immunoSEQ multiplex PCR, and TCRdb holds only the in-frame ones, with some missing. This sample has some 93,000 clones, with around nine tenths found just once. The sample consisted of blood. All receptors derive from a person between 18 and 75 years old in good health.

This rearrangement joins TRBV7-9 to TRBJ2-2; the match to TRBD2 covers 13 bases. V lost 7 bases, J lost 1 base, and 6 bases stayed unmatched. The CDR3 loop spans 17 amino acids. The germline V gene has CDR1 SEHNR and CDR2 FQNEAQ (reference sequence). The CDR3 is CASIGLAGAVNTGELFF. CDR3 nucleotide sequence: TGTGCCAGCATCGGACTAGCGGGGGCCGTGAACACCGGGGAGCTGTTTTTT. The variable domain in full, completed from reference TRBV7-9 and TRBJ2-2, reads DTGVSQNPRHKITKRGQNVTFRCDPISEHNRLYWYRQTLGQGPEFLTYFQNEAQLEKSRLLSDRFSAERPKGSFSTLEIQRTEQGDSAMYLCASIGLAGAVNTGELFFGEGSRLTVL.

This chain connects TRBV19 to TRBJ2-2, with 9 bases matching TRBD2. This CDR3 comprises 15 residues. After removal of 5 bases from V and 7 bases from J, the junction contained 8 bases not matched to a gene. Per the germline V gene, CDR1 is LNHDA and CDR2 is SQIVND (reference sequence). In DNA, the CDR3 is TGTGCCAGTAGTCCTTCTAGCGGGAATCTCGGGGAGCTGTTTTTT. Translating gives CASSPSSGNLGELFF.

The V and J genes are TRBV4-2 and TRBJ2-3, with 7 bases lining up with TRBD1. This CDR3 has 16 residues. V lost 1 base, J lost 4 bases, and 8 bases stayed unmatched. Looked up from germline, CDR1 is LGHNA and CDR2 is YNFKEQ. As DNA, the CDR3 is TGTGCCAGCAGCCAAGTGGTGGGTACAGGGGCAGATACGCAGTATTTT. It translates to CASSQVVGTGADTQYF.

The chain has TRBV7-3 and TRBJ2-5; D is possibly TRBD1 (5 bases). V was trimmed by 2 bases and J by 4 bases, leaving 8 bases between them. CDR1 and CDR2 (germline): SGHTA, FQGTGA. This CDR3 has 13 residues. The CDR3 DNA follows: TGTGCCAGCAGCTTATTTCAGGGAGAGACCCAGTACTTC. Translated, it gives CASSLFQGETQYF.

This clone was recorded only once. The J gene is TRBJ2-2, the V gene TRBV28; D is ambiguous. The CDR3 runs 15 residues. Germline V lookup: CDR1 MDHEN, CDR2 SYDVKM. The V end was cut by 3 bases, the J end by 0 bases, with 8 bases between. The CDR3, as DNA: TGTGCCAGCAGTTTGATAGCCGCGAACACCGGGGAGCTGTTTTTT. Protein product: CASSLIAANTGELFF.

V usage is TRBV9 and J usage is TRBJ2-7; the D gene is possibly TRBD2 (6 bases). Germline V gives CDR1 SGDLS, CDR2 YYNGEE. The CDR3 covers 14 residues. Trimming stripped 0 bases from V and 7 bases from J, with 14 bases between. The CDR3 here is CASSVAGDQLEQYF. DNA for the CDR3: TGTGCCAGCAGCGTAGCGGGAGATCAATTGGAGCAGTACTTC. Looking up the rest from reference TRBV9 and TRBJ2-7 gives the full variable domain: DSGVTQTPKHLITATGQRVTLRCSPRSGDLSVYWYQQSLDQGLQFLIQYYNGEERAKGNILERFSAQQFPDLHSELNLSSLELGDSALYFCASSVAGDQLEQYFGPGTRLTVT.

This CDR3 is CASSFWLAGEKEQYF. The CDR3 DNA reads TGTGCCAGCAGTTTCTGGCTAGCGGGAGAGAAAGAGCAGTACTTC. V gene TRBV28 combines with J gene TRBJ2-7; 10 bases align to TRBD2. CDR1 is MDHEN, CDR2 SYDVKM, per germline. The CDR3 runs 15 residues. Losses at the gene ends were 3 bases for V and 7 bases for J; bases not matched to a gene: 9.

In DNA, the CDR3 is TGTGCCAGCAGCTATGACAGTTTCACAGATACGCAGTATTTT. Amino acids: CASSYDSFTDTQYF. V and J are TRBV5-4 and TRBJ2-3, with a tentative D call TRBD1 (5 bases). V dropped 3 bases and J dropped 2 bases, with 10 bases sitting between them. The CDR3 is 14 residues long. Germline assignment: CDR1 SGHNT and CDR2 YYREEE (reference sequence).

This chain uses TRBV6-4 with TRBJ2-3; possibly TRBD2 for D (6 bases). Germline-derived CDR1 and CDR2 are MRHNA and SNTAGT. This CDR3 comprises 19 residues. The V and J ends lost 1 base and 0 bases respectively, with 20 bases between them. The CDR3 nucleotides read TGTGCCAGCAGTGACTTGGGATGTTTGGGACTGAAAAGCACAGATACGCAGTATTTT. Translating gives CASSDLGCLGLKSTDTQYF.

This chain links TRBV6-4 with TRBJ1-5; D unresolved. The CDR3 extends over 13 amino acids. Germline-derived CDR1 and CDR2 are MRHNA and SNTAGT. V lost 6 bases, J lost 0 bases, and 6 bases lay in between. The CDR3 is CASSPNSNQPQHF. The CDR3 nucleotides are TGTGCCAGCAGCCCTAATAGCAATCAGCCCCAGCATTTT.

This chain connects TRBV2 to TRBJ2-3; 9 bases line up with TRBD2. V shed 10 bases and J 1 base; nucleotides not matched to a gene: 9. The V gene's germline CDR1 is SNHLY and CDR2 FYNNEI. This CDR3 is built from 15 residues. This CDR3 is CATRRGGLGTDTQYF. CDR3 DNA sequence: TGTGCCACCCGGCGGGGGGGCCTCGGCACAGATACGCAGTATTTT.

The chain uses TRBV29-1 and TRBJ2-1; D is perhaps TRBD1 (5 bases). Trimming left V 2 bases short and J 2 bases short, with 7 bases between. The germline CDR1 and CDR2 sequences are SQVTM and ANQGSEA. The CDR3 has 13 residues. The CDR3 sequence: CSVEQGTYNEQFF. The CDR3 DNA is TGCAGCGTTGAACAGGGTACCTACAATGAGCAGTTCTTC.

The V gene is TRBV4-1, the J gene TRBJ2-3; 10 bases map to TRBD2. Germline loops: CDR1 MGHRA, CDR2 YSYEKL. V lost 5 bases to trimming and J lost 0 bases; unmatched junction nucleotides: 2. CDR3 length: 15 amino acids. The chain's CDR3 is CASSSSGGSTDTQYF. The CDR3 coding sequence is TGCGCCAGCAGCTCTAGCGGGGGAAGCACAGATACGCAGTATTTT.

This chain joins TRBV15 and TRBJ1-1, with D unclear. Deletions cut 3 bases from V and 7 bases from J, with 6 bases between. This CDR3 region has 11 residues. Germline CDR1 reads LNHNV; CDR2 reads YYDKDF (reference sequence). CDR3 loop: CATSSKSEAFF. CDR3 nucleotides: TGTGCCACCAGCAGTAAAAGTGAAGCTTTCTTT.

CDR3 DNA sequence: TGCGCCAGCAGTGACAGGGAGTTTGAGCAGTTCTTC. The encoded protein is CASSDREFEQFF. V gene TRBV10-2 combines with J gene TRBJ2-1; either TRBD1 or TRBD2 may fit D (5 bases each). Germline V lookup: CDR1 WSHSY, CDR2 SAAADI. V lost 3 bases and J 9 bases, leaving 9 bases between the germline ends. The CDR3 contains 12 residues.

The chain has TRBV25-1 and TRBJ2-5, with 13 bases fitting TRBD2. With 6 bases clipped from V and 1 base from J, the junction kept 8 bases outside the gene matches. CDR1 and CDR2 from the germline V gene are MGHDK and SYGVNS. The CDR3 is made up of 17 amino acids. The CDR3 loop is CASSLGLAGASQETQYF. CDR3 nucleotides: TGTGCCAGCAGCTTAGGACTAGCGGGGGCCAGCCAAGAGACCCAGTACTTC.

The chain recombines TRBV9 with TRBJ2-1, with D possibly matching TRBD2 (6 bases). V lost 2 bases, J lost 1 base, and 16 bases lay in between. Looked up from germline, CDR1 is SGDLS and CDR2 is YYNGEE. The CDR3 runs 17 residues. The CDR3: CASSVAGGVGSYNEQFF. As DNA, the CDR3 is TGTGCCAGCAGCGTCGCCGGCGGGGTGGGATCCTACAATGAGCAGTTCTTC.

This rearrangement joins TRBV19 to TRBJ2-7; either TRBD1 or TRBD2 may supply D (5 bases each). The CDR3 length is 15 residues. The V gene's germline CDR1 is LNHDA and CDR2 SQIVND (reference sequence). Trimming cost V 7 bases and J 0 bases, with 16 bases left between them. The chain's CDR3 is CASTRLGETSYEQYF. The CDR3, as DNA: TGTGCCAGTACTCGTCTGGGGGAGACCTCCTACGAGCAGTACTTC.

This chain joins TRBV2 and TRBJ2-3, with D perhaps being TRBD1 or TRBD2 (5 bases each). The CDR3 is made up of 14 amino acids. Germline CDR1 SNHLY, CDR2 FYNNEI. Trimming took 7 bases from V and 0 from J, leaving 11 bases between them. As DNA, the CDR3 is TGTGCCAGCAATCCGGGACCAAGCACAGATACGCAGTATTTT. Protein sequence: CASNPGPSTDTQYF.

This chain uses TRBV29-1 with TRBJ1-1; 10 bases fit TRBD1. With 5 bases clipped from V and 5 bases from J, the junction kept 8 bases outside the gene matches. The CDR3 runs 14 residues. Germline lookup yields CDR1 SQVTM and CDR2 ANQGSEA. CDR3 sequence reads: CSVYRDRGDTEAFF. The CDR3 coding sequence is TGCAGCGTTTACCGGGACAGGGGAGATACTGAAGCTTTCTTT.

The chain uses TRBV10-2 and TRBJ1-1; 8 bases line up with TRBD1. CDR1 WSHSY and CDR2 SAAADI come from the germline V gene. With 8 bases clipped from V and 4 bases from J, the junction kept 6 bases outside the gene matches. The CDR3 extends over 13 amino acids. CDR3: CASWQGASTEAFF. CDR3 coding DNA: TGCGCCAGCTGGCAGGGGGCGAGCACTGAAGCTTTCTTT.

The genes are TRBV7-9 and TRBJ2-2; no firm D call. The CDR3 has 14 amino acids. Germline values: CDR1 SEHNR, CDR2 FQNEAQ (reference sequence). V gave up 5 bases and J gave up 1 base, with 8 bases separating them. The CDR3 is CASSQSVNTGELFF. The CDR3 DNA follows: TGTGCCAGCAGCCAAAGTGTGAACACCGGGGAGCTGTTTTTT.